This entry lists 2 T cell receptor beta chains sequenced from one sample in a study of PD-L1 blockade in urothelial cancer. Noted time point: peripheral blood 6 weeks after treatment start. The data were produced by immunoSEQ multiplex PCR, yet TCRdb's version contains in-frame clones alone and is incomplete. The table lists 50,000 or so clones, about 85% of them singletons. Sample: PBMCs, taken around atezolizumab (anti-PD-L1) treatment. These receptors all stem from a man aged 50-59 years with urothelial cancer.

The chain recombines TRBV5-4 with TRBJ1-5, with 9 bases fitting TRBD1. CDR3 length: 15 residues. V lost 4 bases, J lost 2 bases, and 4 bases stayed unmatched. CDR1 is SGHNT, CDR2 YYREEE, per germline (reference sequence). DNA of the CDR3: TGTGCCAGCAGCATACAGGGGGCTGGCAATCAGCCCCAGCATTTT. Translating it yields CASSIQGAGNQPQHF.

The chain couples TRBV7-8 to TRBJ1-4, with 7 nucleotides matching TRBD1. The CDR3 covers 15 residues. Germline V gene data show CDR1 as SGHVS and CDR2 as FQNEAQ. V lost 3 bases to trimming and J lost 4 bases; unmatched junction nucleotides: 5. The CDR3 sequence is CASSFGGTVNEKLFF. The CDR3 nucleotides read TGTGCCAGCAGCTTCGGAGGGACAGTTAATGAAAAACTGTTTTTT.